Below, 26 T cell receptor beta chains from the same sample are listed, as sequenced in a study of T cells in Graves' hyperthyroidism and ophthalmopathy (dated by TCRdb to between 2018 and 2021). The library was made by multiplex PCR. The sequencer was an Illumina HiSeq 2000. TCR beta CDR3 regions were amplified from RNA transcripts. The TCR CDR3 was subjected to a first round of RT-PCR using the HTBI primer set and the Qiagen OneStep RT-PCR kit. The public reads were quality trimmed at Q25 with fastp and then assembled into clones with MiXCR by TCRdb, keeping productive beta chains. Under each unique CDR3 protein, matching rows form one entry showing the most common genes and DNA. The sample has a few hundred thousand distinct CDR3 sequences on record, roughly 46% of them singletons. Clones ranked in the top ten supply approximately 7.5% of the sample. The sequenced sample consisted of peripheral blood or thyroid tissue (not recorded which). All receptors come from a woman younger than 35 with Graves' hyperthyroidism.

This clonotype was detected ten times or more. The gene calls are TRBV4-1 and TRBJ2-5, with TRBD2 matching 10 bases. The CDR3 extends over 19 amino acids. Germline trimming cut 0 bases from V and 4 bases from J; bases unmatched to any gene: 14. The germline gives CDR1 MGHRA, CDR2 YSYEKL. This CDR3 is CASSQDRRIAGGRRETQYF. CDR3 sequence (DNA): TGCGCCAGCAGCCAAGATCGTCGGATAGCGGGAGGTCGTAGAGAGACCCAGTACTTC.

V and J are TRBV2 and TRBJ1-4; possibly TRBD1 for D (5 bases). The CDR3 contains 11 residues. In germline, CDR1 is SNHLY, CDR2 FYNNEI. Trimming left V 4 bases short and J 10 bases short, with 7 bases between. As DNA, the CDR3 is TGTGCCAGCAGTGGCCAGGGAAAACTGTTTTTT. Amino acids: CASSGQGKLFF.

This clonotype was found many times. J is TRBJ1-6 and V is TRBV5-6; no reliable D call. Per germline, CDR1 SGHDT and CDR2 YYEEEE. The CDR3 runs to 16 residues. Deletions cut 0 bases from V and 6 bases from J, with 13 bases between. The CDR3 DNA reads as TGTGCCAGCAGCTTGGGTCCGAAACCTCGTAATTCACCCCTCCACTTT. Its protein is CASSLGPKPRNSPLHF.

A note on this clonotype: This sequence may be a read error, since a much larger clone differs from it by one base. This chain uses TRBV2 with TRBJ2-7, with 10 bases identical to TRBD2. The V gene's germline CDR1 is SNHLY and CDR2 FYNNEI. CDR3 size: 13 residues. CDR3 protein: CASSLAGVKEQCF. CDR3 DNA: TGTGCCAGCAGCCTAGCGGGAGTGAAAGAGCAGTGCTTC.

CDR3 sequence (DNA): TGTGCCAGCAGTCCGATGGGTGAGCAGTTCTTC. Translating gives CASSPMGEQFF. The chain links TRBV6-5 to TRBJ2-1; D is uncertain. V was shortened by 5 bases and J by 9 bases, with 8 bases between the two germline ends. Germline-derived CDR1 and CDR2 are MNHEY and SVGAGI. The CDR3 is 11 residues long.

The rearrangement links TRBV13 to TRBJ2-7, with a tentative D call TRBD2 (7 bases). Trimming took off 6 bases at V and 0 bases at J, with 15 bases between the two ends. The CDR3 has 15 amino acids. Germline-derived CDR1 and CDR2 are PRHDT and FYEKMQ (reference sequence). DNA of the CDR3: TGTGCCAGCAGTTTAACAGGGACTAACTCCTACGAGCAGTACTTC. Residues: CASSLTGTNSYEQYF. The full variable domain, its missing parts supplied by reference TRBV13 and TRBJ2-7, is AAGVIQSPRHLIKEKRETATLKCYPIPRHDTVYWYQQGPGQDPQFLISFYEKMQSDKGSIPDRFSAQQFSDYHSELNMSSLELGDSALYFCASSLTGTNSYEQYFGPGTRLTVT.

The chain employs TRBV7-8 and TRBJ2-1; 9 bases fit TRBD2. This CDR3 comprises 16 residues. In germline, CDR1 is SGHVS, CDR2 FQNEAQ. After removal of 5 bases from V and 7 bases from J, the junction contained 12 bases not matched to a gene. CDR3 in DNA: TGTGCCAGCAGCGGTCCGGGACTAGCATTTATGAATGAGCAGTTCTTC. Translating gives CASSGPGLAFMNEQFF.

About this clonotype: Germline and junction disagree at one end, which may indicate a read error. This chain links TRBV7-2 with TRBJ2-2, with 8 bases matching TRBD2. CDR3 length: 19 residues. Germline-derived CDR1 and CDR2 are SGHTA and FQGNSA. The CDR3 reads CASSQDPLVGREGTGEPFF. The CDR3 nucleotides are TGTGCCAGCAGCCAAGATCCCCTGGTCGGGAGGGAGGGCACCGGGGAGCCGTTTTTT. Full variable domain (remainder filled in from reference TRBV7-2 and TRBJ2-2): GAGVSQSPSNKVTEKGKDVELRCDPISGHTALYWYRQSLGQGLEFLIYFQGNSAPDKSGLPSDRFSAERTGGSVSTLTIQRTQQEDSAVYLCASSQDPLVGREGTGEPFFGEGSRLTVL.

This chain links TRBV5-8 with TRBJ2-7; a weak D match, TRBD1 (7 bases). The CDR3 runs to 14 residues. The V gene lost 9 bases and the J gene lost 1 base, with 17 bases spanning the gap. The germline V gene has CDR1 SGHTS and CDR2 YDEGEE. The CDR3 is CANYIRGVSYEQYF. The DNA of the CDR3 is TGTGCCAACTACATCAGGGGGGTTTCCTACGAGCAGTACTTC.

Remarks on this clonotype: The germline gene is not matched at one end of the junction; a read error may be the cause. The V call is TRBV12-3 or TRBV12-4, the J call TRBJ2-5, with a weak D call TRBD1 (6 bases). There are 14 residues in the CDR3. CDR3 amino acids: CTSSRDKLQETQYF. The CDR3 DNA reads TGTACCAGCAGCCGGGACAAACTCCAAGAGACCCAGTACTTC.

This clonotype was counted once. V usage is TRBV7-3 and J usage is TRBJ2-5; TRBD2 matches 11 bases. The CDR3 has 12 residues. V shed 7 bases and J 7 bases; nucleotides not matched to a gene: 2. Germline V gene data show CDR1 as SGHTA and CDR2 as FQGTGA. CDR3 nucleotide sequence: TGTGCCAGCACTGGACTAGCGGGGACCCAGTACTTC. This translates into CASTGLAGTQYF.

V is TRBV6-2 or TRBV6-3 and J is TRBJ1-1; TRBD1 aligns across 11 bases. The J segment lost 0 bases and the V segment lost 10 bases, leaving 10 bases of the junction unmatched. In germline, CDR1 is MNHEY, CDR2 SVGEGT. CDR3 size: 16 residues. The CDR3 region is CAIGVGTGGVNTEAFF. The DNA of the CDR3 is TGTGCCATCGGAGTCGGGACAGGGGGGGTGAACACTGAAGCTTTCTTT.

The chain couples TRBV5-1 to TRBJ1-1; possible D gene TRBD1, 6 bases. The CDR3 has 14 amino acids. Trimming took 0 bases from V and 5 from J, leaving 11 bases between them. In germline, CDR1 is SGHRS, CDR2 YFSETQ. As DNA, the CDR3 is TGCGCCAGCAGCTTGGGAGGGGGTTGGACTGAAGCTTTCTTT. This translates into CASSLGGGWTEAFF.

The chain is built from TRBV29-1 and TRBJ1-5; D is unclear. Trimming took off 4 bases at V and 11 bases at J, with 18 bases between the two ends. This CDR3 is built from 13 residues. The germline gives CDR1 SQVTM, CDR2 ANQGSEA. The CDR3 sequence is CSVGTSGSETQHF. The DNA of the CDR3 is TGCAGCGTTGGGACTAGCGGGAGTGAGACCCAGCATTTT.

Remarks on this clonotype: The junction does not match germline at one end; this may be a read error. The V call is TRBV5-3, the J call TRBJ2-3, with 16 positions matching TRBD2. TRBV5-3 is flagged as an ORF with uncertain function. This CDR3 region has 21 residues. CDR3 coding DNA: TGTGCCAGCAGCTTGGAGCTTTCCCCGGGACTAGCGGGAGGGCTCGCAGATACGCAGTATTTT. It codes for CASSLELSPGLAGGLADTQYF.

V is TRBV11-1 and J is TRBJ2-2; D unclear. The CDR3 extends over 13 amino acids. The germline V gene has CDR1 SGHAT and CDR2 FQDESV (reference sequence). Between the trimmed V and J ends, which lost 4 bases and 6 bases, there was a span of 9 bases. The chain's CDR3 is CASSSRAAGELFF. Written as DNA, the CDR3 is TGTGCCAGCAGCTCCCGGGCTGCCGGGGAGCTGTTTTTT.

This chain's CDR3 is CSASRPAAYGYTF. As DNA, the CDR3 is TGCAGTGCTAGTAGGCCGGCGGCGTATGGCTACACCTTC. The gene calls are TRBV20-1 and TRBJ1-2; D gene uncertain. V lost 3 bases and J 5 bases, leaving 13 bases between the germline ends. The CDR3 has 13 amino acids. Per germline, CDR1 DFQATT and CDR2 SNEGSKA (reference sequence).

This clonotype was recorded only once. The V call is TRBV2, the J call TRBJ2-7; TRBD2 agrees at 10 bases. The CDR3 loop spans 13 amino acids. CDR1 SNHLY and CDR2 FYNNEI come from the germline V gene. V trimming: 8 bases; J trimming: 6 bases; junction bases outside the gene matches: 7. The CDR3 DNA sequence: TGTGCCAGCGTGCTAGCGGGAGTCATCGAGCAGTACTTC. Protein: CASVLAGVIEQYF. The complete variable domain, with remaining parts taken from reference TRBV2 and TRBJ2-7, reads EPEVTQTPSHQVTQMGQEVILRCVPISNHLYFYWYRQILGQKVEFLVSFYNNEISEKSEIFDDQFSVERPDGSNFTLKIRSTKLEDSAMYFCASVLAGVIEQYFGPGTRLTVT.

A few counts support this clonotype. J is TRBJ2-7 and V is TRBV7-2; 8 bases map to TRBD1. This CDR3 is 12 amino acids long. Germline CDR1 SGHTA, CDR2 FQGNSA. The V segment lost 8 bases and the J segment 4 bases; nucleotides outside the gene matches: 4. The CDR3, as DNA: TGTGCCAGCGCCGGGGACAGGTACGAGCAGTACTTC. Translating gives CASAGDRYEQYF.

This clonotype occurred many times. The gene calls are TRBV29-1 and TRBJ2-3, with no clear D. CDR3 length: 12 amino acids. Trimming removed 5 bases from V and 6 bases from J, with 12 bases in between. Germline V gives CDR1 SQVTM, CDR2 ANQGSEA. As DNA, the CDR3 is TGCAGCGTTAGTTCCCAGGATGATACGCAGTATTTT. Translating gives CSVSSQDDTQYF.

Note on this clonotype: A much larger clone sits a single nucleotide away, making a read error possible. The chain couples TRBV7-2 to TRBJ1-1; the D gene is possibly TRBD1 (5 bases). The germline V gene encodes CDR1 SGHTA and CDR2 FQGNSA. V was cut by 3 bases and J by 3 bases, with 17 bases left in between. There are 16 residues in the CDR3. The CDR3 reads CASSFSQGSRDTEAFF. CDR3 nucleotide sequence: TGTGCCAGCAGCTTTAGCCAGGGAAGTCGGGACACTGAAGCTTTCTTT.

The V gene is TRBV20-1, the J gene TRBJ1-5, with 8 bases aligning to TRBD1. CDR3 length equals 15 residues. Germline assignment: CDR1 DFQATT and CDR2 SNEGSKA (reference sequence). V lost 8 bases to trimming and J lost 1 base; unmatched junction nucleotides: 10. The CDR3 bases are TGCAGTTCCGAGAAGGACAGGGACAGCAATCAGCCCCAGCATTTT. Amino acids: CSSEKDRDSNQPQHF.

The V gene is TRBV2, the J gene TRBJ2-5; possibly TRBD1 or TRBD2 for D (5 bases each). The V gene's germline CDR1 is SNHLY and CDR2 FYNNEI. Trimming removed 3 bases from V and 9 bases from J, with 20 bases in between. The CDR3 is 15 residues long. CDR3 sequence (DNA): TGTGCCAGCAGTGATGGGACGGATAGCAATCAGCCCCAGTACTTC. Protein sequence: CASSDGTDSNQPQYF. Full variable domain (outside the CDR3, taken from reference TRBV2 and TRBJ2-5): EPEVTQTPSHQVTQMGQEVILRCVPISNHLYFYWYRQILGQKVEFLVSFYNNEISEKSEIFDDQFSVERPDGSNFTLKIRSTKLEDSAMYFCASSDGTDSNQPQYFGPGTRLLVL.

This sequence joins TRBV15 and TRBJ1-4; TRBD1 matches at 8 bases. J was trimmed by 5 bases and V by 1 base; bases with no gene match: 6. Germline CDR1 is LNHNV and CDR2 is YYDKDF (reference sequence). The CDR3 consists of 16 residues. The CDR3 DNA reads TGTGCCACCAGCAGAGGGACGGGGACAGGCAATGAAAAACTGTTTTTT. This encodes CATSRGTGTGNEKLFF. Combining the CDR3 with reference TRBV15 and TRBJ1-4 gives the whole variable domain DAMVIQNPRYQVTQFGKPVTLSCSQTLNHNVMYWYQQKSSQAPKLLFHYYDKDFNNEADTPDNFQSRRPNTSFCFLDIRSPGLGDTAMYLCATSRGTGTGNEKLFFGSGTQLSVL.

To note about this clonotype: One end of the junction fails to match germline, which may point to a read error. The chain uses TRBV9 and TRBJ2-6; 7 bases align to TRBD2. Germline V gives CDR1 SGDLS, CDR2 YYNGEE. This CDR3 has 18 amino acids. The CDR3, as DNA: TGTGCCAGCAGTGTAGTATCTAGCGGACGCTCCGGGGCCAACGTCCTGACTTTC. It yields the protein CASSVVSSGRSGANVLTF.

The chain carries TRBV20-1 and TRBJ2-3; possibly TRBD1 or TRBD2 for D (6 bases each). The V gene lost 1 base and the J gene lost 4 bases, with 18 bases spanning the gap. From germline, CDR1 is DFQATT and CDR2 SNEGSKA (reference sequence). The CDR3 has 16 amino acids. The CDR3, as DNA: TGCAGTGCTAGAGGATGGGGGGCCTCTCATTCAGATACGCAGTATTTT. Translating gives CSARGWGASHSDTQYF.